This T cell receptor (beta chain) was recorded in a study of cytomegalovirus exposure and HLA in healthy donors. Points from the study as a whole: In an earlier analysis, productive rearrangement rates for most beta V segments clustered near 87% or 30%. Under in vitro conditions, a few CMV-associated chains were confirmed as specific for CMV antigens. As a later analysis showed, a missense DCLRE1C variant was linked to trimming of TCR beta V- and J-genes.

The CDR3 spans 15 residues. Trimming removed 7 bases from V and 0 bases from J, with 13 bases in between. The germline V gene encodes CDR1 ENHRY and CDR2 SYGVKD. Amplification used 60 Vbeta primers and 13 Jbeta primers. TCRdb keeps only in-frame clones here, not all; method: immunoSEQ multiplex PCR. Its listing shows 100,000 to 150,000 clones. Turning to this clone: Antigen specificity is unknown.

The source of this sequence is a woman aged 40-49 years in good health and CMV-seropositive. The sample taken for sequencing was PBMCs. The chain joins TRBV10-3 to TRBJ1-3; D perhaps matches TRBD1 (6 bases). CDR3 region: CAITGGPSSGNTIYF. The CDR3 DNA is TGTGCCATCACTGGGGGCCCTAGCTCTGGAAACACCATATATTTT.